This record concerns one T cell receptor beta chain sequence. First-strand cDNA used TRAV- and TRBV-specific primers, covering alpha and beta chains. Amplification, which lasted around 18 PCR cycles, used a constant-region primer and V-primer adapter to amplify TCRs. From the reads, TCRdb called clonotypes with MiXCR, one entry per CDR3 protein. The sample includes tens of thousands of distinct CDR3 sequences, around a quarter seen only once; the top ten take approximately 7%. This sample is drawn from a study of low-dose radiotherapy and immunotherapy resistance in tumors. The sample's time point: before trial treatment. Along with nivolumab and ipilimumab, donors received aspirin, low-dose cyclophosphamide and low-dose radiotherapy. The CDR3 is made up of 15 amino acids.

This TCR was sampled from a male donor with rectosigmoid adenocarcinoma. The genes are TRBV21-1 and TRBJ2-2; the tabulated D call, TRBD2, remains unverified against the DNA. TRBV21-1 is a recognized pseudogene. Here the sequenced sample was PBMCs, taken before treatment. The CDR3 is CASIQEREEAGELFF. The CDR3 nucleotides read TGTGCCAGCATCCAAGAACGGGAGGAGGCCGGGGAGCTGTTTTTT.